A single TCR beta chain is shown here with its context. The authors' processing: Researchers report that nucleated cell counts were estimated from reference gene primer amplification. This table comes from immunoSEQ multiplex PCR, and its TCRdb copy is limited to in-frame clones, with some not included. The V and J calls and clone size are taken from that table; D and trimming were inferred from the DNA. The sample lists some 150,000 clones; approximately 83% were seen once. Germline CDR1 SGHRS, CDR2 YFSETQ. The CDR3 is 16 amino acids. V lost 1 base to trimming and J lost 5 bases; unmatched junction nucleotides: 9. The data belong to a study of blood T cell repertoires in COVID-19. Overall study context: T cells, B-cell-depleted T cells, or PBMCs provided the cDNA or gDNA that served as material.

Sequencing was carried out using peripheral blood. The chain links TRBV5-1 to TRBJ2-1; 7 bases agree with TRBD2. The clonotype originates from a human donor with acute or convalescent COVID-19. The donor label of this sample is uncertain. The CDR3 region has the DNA TGCGCCAGCAGCTTGCTCTCTAGCGGTTTAAACAATGAGCAGTTCTTC. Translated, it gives CASSLLSSGLNNEQFF.